This T cell receptor beta chain originates from a study of control samples from healthy donors and cancer patients. This CDR3 spans 15 amino acids. V was trimmed by 4 bases and J by 7 bases, leaving 14 bases between them. CDR1 and CDR2 from the germline V gene are MNHEY and SMNVEV (reference sequence). Generated by immunoSEQ multiplex PCR, the TCRdb table keeps only in-frame clones and is missing some. The table records about 70,000 clones, around 87% of them present only once. The sequenced sample was PBMCs. The source of this sequence is a woman aged 45-59 years with head and neck cancer. The chain has TRBV27 and TRBJ1-6; D possibly corresponds to TRBD1 (5 bases). CDR3 sequence: CASSYVGTQNSPLHF. CDR3 sequence (DNA): TGTGCCAGCAGTTACGTCGGGACCCAGAATTCACCCCTCCACTTT.